Below, 24 T cell receptor beta chains from the same sample are listed, as sequenced in a study of CD8 T cells in Susac syndrome. RNA in amounts of about 0.45 to 1 ug was reverse transcribed with random hexamers. From the immunoSEQ multiplex PCR reads, TCRdb called clonotypes with MiXCR, one entry per CDR3 protein. The sample holds around 190,000 distinct CDR3 sequences, 90% to 95% seen once. Sequencing was done on a sample of CD8+ T cells from PBMCs. The source is a human donor with multiple sclerosis.

The J gene is TRBJ2-1, the V gene TRBV20-1; 13 nucleotides match TRBD2. There are 19 residues in the CDR3. The V segment lost 5 bases and the J segment 0 bases; nucleotides outside the gene matches: 13. Germline loops: CDR1 DFQATT, CDR2 SNEGSKA (reference sequence). The CDR3 loop reads CSAPSPLGLAGVSYNEQFF. The CDR3, as DNA: TGCAGTGCTCCGTCTCCACTCGGACTAGCGGGAGTCTCCTACAATGAGCAGTTCTTC.

The V call is TRBV6-1, the J call TRBJ1-1, with unresolved D. From germline, CDR1 is MNHNS and CDR2 SASEGT. V was pared by 10 bases and J by 2 bases, with 17 bases between. The CDR3 is 14 amino acids. CDR3 sequence: CATSPGWFNTEAFF. For the CDR3, the DNA is TGTGCCACCTCACCCGGGTGGTTTAACACTGAAGCTTTCTTT.

V gene TRBV15 combines with J gene TRBJ2-1; TRBD2 matches 8 bases. Germline assignment: CDR1 LNHNV and CDR2 YYDKDF (reference sequence). V lost 4 bases to trimming and J lost 6 bases; unmatched junction nucleotides: 11. CDR3 length: 16 residues. CDR3 nucleotide sequence: TGTGCCACCAGCAAGACTCGACTAGCGCGACTCAATGAGCAGTTCTTC. Its protein product is CATSKTRLARLNEQFF.

CDR3 sequence reads: CASSTYDRGRETQYF. For the CDR3, the DNA is TGTGCCAGCAGCACCTACGACAGGGGGAGAGAGACCCAGTACTTC. This chain joins TRBV5-4 and TRBJ2-5, with 9 bases that match TRBD1. The germline CDR1 and CDR2 sequences are SGHNT and YYREEE (reference sequence). This CDR3 has 15 residues. Germline trimming cut 4 bases from V and 4 bases from J; bases unmatched to any gene: 8. Full variable domain (missing parts from reference TRBV5-4 and TRBJ2-5): ETGVTQSPTHLIKTRGQQVTLRCSSQSGHNTVSWYQQALGQGPQFIFQYYREEENGRGNFPPRFSGLQFPNYSSELNVNALELDDSALYLCASSTYDRGRETQYFGPGTRLLVL.

The chain combines TRBV19 with TRBJ2-3; possible D gene TRBD1, 5 bases. V gave up 3 bases and J gave up 3 bases, with 13 bases separating them. The CDR3 extends over 15 amino acids. CDR1 is LNHDA and CDR2 is SQIVND in the germline V gene (reference sequence). This chain's CDR3 is CASSIWVRDTDTQYF. In DNA, the CDR3 is TGTGCCAGTAGTATTTGGGTCAGGGATACAGATACGCAGTATTTT.

The chain uses TRBV20-1 and TRBJ2-3; tentatively, D is TRBD2 (5 bases). The V gene lost 1 base and the J gene lost 5 bases, with 13 bases spanning the gap. The CDR3 is made up of 14 amino acids. The germline V gene encodes CDR1 DFQATT and CDR2 SNEGSKA (reference sequence). The CDR3 region has the DNA TGCAGTGCTAGAGCCTCGGGCGGAGGAGATACGCAGTATTTT. Amino acids: CSARASGGGDTQYF.

This chain connects TRBV28 to TRBJ2-3; D perhaps matches TRBD1 (5 bases). CDR1 MDHEN and CDR2 SYDVKM come from the germline V gene. V was clipped by 7 bases and J by 0 bases, with 11 bases between them. This CDR3 contains 14 residues. DNA of the CDR3: TGTGCCAGCACCCACAGGCCGAGCACAGATACGCAGTATTTT. As protein: CASTHRPSTDTQYF.

The J gene is TRBJ2-1, the V gene TRBV29-1; TRBD2 agrees at 13 bases. V was clipped by 1 base and J by 3 bases; unmatched bases: 6. This CDR3 contains 17 residues. The V gene's germline CDR1 is SQVTM and CDR2 ANQGSEA. The CDR3 bases are TGCAGCGTTGAAGGACTAGCGGGAGGAGGGATCTACAATGAGCAGTTCTTC. Translation: CSVEGLAGGGIYNEQFF.

The chain combines TRBV13 with TRBJ1-2; D is uncertain. V gave up 4 bases and J gave up 4 bases, with 16 bases separating them. Germline V gene sequence: CDR1 PRHDT, CDR2 FYEKMQ (reference sequence). CDR3 size: 15 residues. For the CDR3, the DNA is TGTGCCAGCAGCTCTACCATGGGAAAGGGCTATGGCTACACCTTC. As protein: CASSSTMGKGYGYTF.

This chain uses TRBV27 with TRBJ1-5; D unresolved. Germline CDR1 MNHEY, CDR2 SMNVEV (reference sequence). This CDR3 is built from 12 residues. V shed 3 bases and J shed 6 bases, with 6 bases lying between them. CDR3 bases: TGTGCCAGCAGTTTGCCAGGTCAGCCCCAGCATTTT. Residues: CASSLPGQPQHF.

The chain couples TRBV25-1 to TRBJ1-2; D call uncertain. V shed 4 bases and J shed 5 bases, with 5 bases lying between them. CDR3 size: 11 residues. The germline V gene encodes CDR1 MGHDK and CDR2 SYGVNS. This CDR3 reads CASSGSYGYTF. The CDR3 DNA follows: TGTGCCAGCAGTGGCAGTTATGGCTACACCTTC.

The CDR3 DNA reads as TGTGCCAGCAGTCCAACAGGGGGCCATTACGAGCAGTACTTC. It yields the protein CASSPTGGHYEQYF. The chain employs TRBV27 and TRBJ2-7; 9 nucleotides align to TRBD1. Germline values: CDR1 MNHEY, CDR2 SMNVEV (reference sequence). This CDR3 is 14 amino acids long. V trimming: 5 bases; J trimming: 4 bases; junction bases outside the gene matches: 6.

The rearrangement joins TRBV28 to TRBJ1-3, with unresolved D. The CDR3 consists of 13 residues. Per the germline V gene, CDR1 is MDHEN and CDR2 is SYDVKM. The V end was cut by 5 bases, the J end by 4 bases, with 9 bases between. In DNA form, the CDR3 reads TGTGCCAGCAGTGGGAGCTTCGGAAACACCATATATTTT. This sequence encodes CASSGSFGNTIYF.

The chain recombines TRBV18 with TRBJ2-4; 7 nucleotides match TRBD1. This CDR3 is 16 amino acids long. Germline CDR1 is KGHSH and CDR2 is LQKENI. J lost 2 bases, V lost 3 bases, and 7 bases had no gene match. The CDR3 loop reads CASSPQSGQTKNIQYF. Written as DNA, the CDR3 is TGTGCCAGCTCACCCCAGTCGGGACAGACCAAAAACATTCAGTACTTC.

The chain is built from TRBV13 and TRBJ2-5, with D possibly TRBD1 on 6 matching bases. This CDR3 comprises 16 residues. Trimming took 5 bases from V and 2 from J, leaving 18 bases between them. The germline gives CDR1 PRHDT, CDR2 FYEKMQ (reference sequence). In DNA form, the CDR3 reads TGTGCCAGCAGCCAAAATCCCCCACAGGGACAAGAGACCCAGTACTTC. Translated: CASSQNPPQGQETQYF.

V gene TRBV20-1 combines with J gene TRBJ1-1, with a possible D match to TRBD1 (5 bases). Between the trimmed V and J ends, which lost 3 bases and 6 bases, there was a span of 11 bases. Germline-derived CDR1 and CDR2 are DFQATT and SNEGSKA (reference sequence). The CDR3 covers 12 residues. The CDR3 bases are TGCAGTGCTAGTTACAGGTCACCTGAAGCTTTCTTT. Residues: CSASYRSPEAFF.

The chain couples TRBV20-1 to TRBJ1-2, with 8 bases lining up with TRBD1. The CDR3 spans 11 residues. Germline-derived CDR1 and CDR2 are DFQATT and SNEGSKA (reference sequence). This chain's CDR3 is CSGQGFDGYTF. In DNA form, the CDR3 reads TGCAGCGGACAGGGCTTTGATGGCTACACCTTC.

This chain links TRBV2 with TRBJ2-3, with D perhaps TRBD1 (6 bases). Trimming shortened V by 3 bases and J by 3 bases, and 13 bases separated the two germline ends. CDR3 length: 15 residues. The germline V gene encodes CDR1 SNHLY and CDR2 FYNNEI. DNA of the CDR3: TGTGCCAGCAGTGACTCGGGCAGGGGTACAGATACGCAGTATTTT. Protein: CASSDSGRGTDTQYF.

The chain uses TRBV3-1 and TRBJ1-1; D unresolved. The CDR3 covers 13 residues. Trimming took off 0 bases at V and 0 bases at J, with 2 bases between the two ends. Germline CDR1 is LGHDT and CDR2 is YNNKEL (reference sequence). The CDR3 here is CASSQEMNTEAFF. CDR3 nucleotide sequence: TGTGCCAGCAGCCAAGAGATGAACACTGAAGCTTTCTTT.

V and J are TRBV7-9 and TRBJ1-2, with D maybe TRBD1 (5 bases). Trimming pared 5 bases from V and 0 bases from J, leaving 13 bases between. CDR3 length: 15 amino acids. Germline CDR1 and CDR2: SEHNR and FQNEAQ (reference sequence). This chain's CDR3 is CASSPRDEPNYGYTF. The CDR3 bases are TGTGCCAGCAGCCCCCGGGACGAGCCTAACTATGGCTACACCTTC. The full variable domain, rest sourced from reference TRBV7-9 and TRBJ1-2, is DTGVSQNPRHKITKRGQNVTFRCDPISEHNRLYWYRQTLGQGPEFLTYFQNEAQLEKSRLLSDRFSAERPKGSFSTLEIQRTEQGDSAMYLCASSPRDEPNYGYTFGSGTRLTVV.

The CDR3, as DNA: TGTGCCAGCAGCTTATACCTTCCAGCGGCAAGCTCCTACAATGAGCAGTTCTTC. Translation: CASSLYLPAASSYNEQFF. This chain joins TRBV7-8 and TRBJ2-1, with D possibly being TRBD2 (5 bases). CDR1 is SGHVS and CDR2 is FQNEAQ in the germline V gene. V lost 2 bases and J 0 bases, leaving 17 bases between the germline ends. The CDR3 length is 18 residues.

This sequence joins TRBV3-1 and TRBJ1-2; D is ambiguous. Trimming cost V 7 bases and J 4 bases, with 16 bases left between them. The CDR3 length is 14 residues. In germline, CDR1 is LGHDT, CDR2 YNNKEL (reference sequence). As DNA, the CDR3 is TGTGCCAGCACCCCTGCCTTGGTCGGCTATGGCTACACCTTC. It encodes CASTPALVGYGYTF.

The chain recombines TRBV7-9 with TRBJ2-1; possibly TRBD2 for D (5 bases). Trimming left V 4 bases short and J 0 bases short, with 19 bases between. The V gene's germline CDR1 is SEHNR and CDR2 FQNEAQ (reference sequence). The CDR3 totals 18 residues. As DNA, the CDR3 is TGTGCCAGCAGCTCCCCTCGGGGATCTACGAGCTCCTACAATGAGCAGTTCTTC. Protein: CASSSPRGSTSSYNEQFF.

The V and J genes are TRBV3-1 and TRBJ2-7, with 11 bases identical to TRBD1. Germline V gives CDR1 LGHDT, CDR2 YNNKEL (reference sequence). The J segment lost 0 bases and the V segment lost 4 bases, leaving 5 bases of the junction unmatched. This CDR3 comprises 16 residues. The CDR3 region has the DNA TGTGCCAGCAGCCCCGGGACAGGGGGACTCTCCTACGAGCAGTACTTC. Protein: CASSPGTGGLSYEQYF.